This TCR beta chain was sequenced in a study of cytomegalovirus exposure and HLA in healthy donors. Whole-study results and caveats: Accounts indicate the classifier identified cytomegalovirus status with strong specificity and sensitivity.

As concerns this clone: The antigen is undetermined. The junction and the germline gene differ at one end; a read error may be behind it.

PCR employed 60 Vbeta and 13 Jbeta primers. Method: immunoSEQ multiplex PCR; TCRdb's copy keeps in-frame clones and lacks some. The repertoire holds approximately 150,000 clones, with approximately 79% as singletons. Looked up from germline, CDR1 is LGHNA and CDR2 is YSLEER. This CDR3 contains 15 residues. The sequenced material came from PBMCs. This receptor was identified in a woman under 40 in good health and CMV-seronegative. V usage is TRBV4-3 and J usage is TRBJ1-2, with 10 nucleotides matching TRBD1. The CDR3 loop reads CASSEDRGHNYGYTF. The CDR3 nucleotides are TGCGCCAGCAGCGAAGACAGGGGGCATAACTATGGCTACACCTTC.